This TCR beta chain was identified during a study of identical twins. This clonotype was observed many times. Its matching antigen is unknown. Study-level points and caveats: Excess low generation probability was seen in twin-shared out-of-frame alpha sequences. Abundant beta clonotypes from cord blood bore fewer insertions; memory repertoires lacked this pattern. It was out-of-frame TCR alpha sharing in monozygotic twins that models underestimated.

All donors comprised healthy Caucasians. Trimming at V came to 6 bases and at J to 2 bases, leaving 10 bases not matched to a gene. Germline CDR1 is MNHEY and CDR2 is SVGEGT. The CDR3 extends over 16 amino acids. One entry per CDR3 protein results from TCRdb running MiXCR on the 5' RACE reads. The table has 500,000 to 700,000 distinct CDR3 sequences, around 7.5% seen once. This sample also belongs to another study, concerning yellow fever vaccine responses in identical twins.

The chain links TRBV6-2 or TRBV6-3 to TRBJ2-7, with TRBD2 identical over 10 bases. The TCR was taken from a woman under 30 in good health. The material sequenced was PBMCs. CDR3 nucleotides: TGTGCCAGCAGGCAACTCCCCACTAGCGGGGCCTACGAGCAGTACTTC. Translation: CASRQLPTSGAYEQYF.